The following is a TCR beta chain sequence with its context. Sequenced by immunoSEQ multiplex PCR; TCRdb stores in-frame clones only, minus some. The sample shows 250,000 or so clones, 80% to 90% of them seen only once. Participants came from roughly 24 US areas, aged roughly 18 to 95 years. Which cohort a participant joined came from the clinical history participants gave. The data originate from a study of blood T cell repertoires in COVID-19. Turning to the study itself: Specimens from acute and convalescent COVID-19 originated in the United States, Italy and Spain. From T cells, B-cell-depleted T cells, or PBMCs came the material, which was cDNA or gDNA.

This CDR3 has 14 residues. V gave up 5 bases and J gave up 1 base, with 11 bases separating them. Germline CDR1 SGHTA, CDR2 FQGNSA. Sequenced input: PBMCs or T cells enriched from blood (not recorded which). This clonotype was sampled from a woman aged 25 to 39 with acute COVID-19. This chain connects TRBV7-2 to TRBJ1-1, with D unclear. The chain's CDR3 is CASSPQYTNTEAFF. CDR3 in DNA: TGTGCCAGCAGCCCTCAATACACGAACACTGAAGCTTTCTTT.